These 24 T cell receptor beta chains came from one sample sequenced in a study of blood T cells in healthy people across ages. A J-beta primer mix and a sample-barcoded 5' primer were used in a second PCR of roughly 7 to 12 cycles. MiXCR, run by TCRdb on the 5' RACE reads, gives a single entry per CDR3 protein. The profile shows 550,000 to 700,000 distinct CDR3 sequences, 25% to 30% of them singletons. The source material was blood. These receptor sequences come from a woman aged 70 to 79 in good health.

This clonotype was counted a few times. V is TRBV20-1 and J is TRBJ1-4; a weak D match, TRBD1 (5 bases). V lost 1 base to trimming and J lost 6 bases, with 15 bases between them. The CDR3 loop spans 15 amino acids. Germline CDR1 is DFQATT and CDR2 is SNEGSKA (reference sequence). Here the CDR3 reads CSARVPTGVHEKLFF. CDR3 sequence (DNA): TGCAGTGCTAGAGTACCCACGGGGGTTCATGAAAAACTGTTTTTT.

This rearrangement joins TRBV7-6 to TRBJ2-5; unclear D gene. The J call may be faulty, since TRBJ2-7 better matches the DNA end. From germline, CDR1 is SGHVS and CDR2 FNYEAQ. The CDR3 consists of 15 residues. Here the CDR3 reads CASSLAGTAGYEQYF. CDR3 DNA: TGTGCCAGCAGCTTAGCCGGAACCGCCGGGTACGAGCAGTACTTC.

This chain uses TRBV20-1 with TRBJ2-1; D possibly matches TRBD1 or TRBD2 (7 bases each). Germline V gene lookup returns CDR1 DFQATT and CDR2 SNEGSKA (reference sequence). The CDR3 has 16 amino acids. The ends were cut back, 0 bases at V and 1 base at J, with 13 bases in the middle. CDR3 bases: TGCAGTGCTAGAGACTTCAGGGGGGGTTCCTACAATGAGCAGTTCTTC. It specifies CSARDFRGGSYNEQFF.

This clonotype appeared a few times. This sequence joins TRBV2 and TRBJ2-5; D is perhaps TRBD2 (6 bases). V lost 4 bases and J 4 bases, leaving 16 bases between the germline ends. Per germline, CDR1 SNHLY and CDR2 FYNNEI. The CDR3 sequence is 15 residues long. CDR3 in amino acids: CASSGQGAGAETQYF. The DNA of the CDR3 is TGTGCCAGCAGTGGCCAGGGAGCGGGTGCAGAGACCCAGTACTTC.

The chain joins TRBV12-3 or TRBV12-4 to TRBJ2-7; no clear D. The V end was cut by 7 bases, the J end by 6 bases, with 7 bases between. CDR3 size: 10 residues. CDR3 sequence: CASKGREQYF. The CDR3 nucleotides are TGTGCCAGCAAAGGTCGCGAGCAGTACTTC.

This rearrangement joins TRBV3-1 to TRBJ2-7; D is unresolved. CDR3 size: 14 residues. CDR1 LGHDT and CDR2 YNNKEL come from the germline V gene (reference sequence). V dropped 0 bases and J dropped 2 bases, with 8 bases sitting between them. This CDR3 is CASSQEPSPYEQYF. CDR3 DNA sequence: TGTGCCAGCAGCCAAGAGCCGTCTCCCTACGAGCAGTACTTC.

This chain uses TRBV7-3 with TRBJ2-3; D call uncertain. Trimming stripped 1 base from V and 10 bases from J, with 12 bases between. CDR3 length equals 13 residues. Germline CDR1 reads SGHTA; CDR2 reads FQGTGA. The CDR3 protein is CASSLSTYPPQYF. As DNA, the CDR3 is TGTGCCAGCAGCTTAAGTACTTATCCCCCGCAGTATTTT. Together with reference TRBV7-3 and TRBJ2-3, the CDR3 gives the full variable domain: GAGVSQTPSNKVTEKGKYVELRCDPISGHTALYWYRQSLGQGPEFLIYFQGTGAADDSGLPNDRFFAVRPEGSVSTLKIQRTERGDSAVYLCASSLSTYPPQYFGPGTRLTVL.

This chain uses TRBV6-2 or TRBV6-3 with TRBJ2-6, with a possible D match to TRBD2 (6 bases). The V gene's germline CDR1 is MNHEY and CDR2 SVGEGT. V was trimmed by 6 bases and J by 2 bases, leaving 14 bases between them. The CDR3 has 16 amino acids. This chain's CDR3 is CASREQTRPGANVLTF. The CDR3 DNA reads as TGTGCCAGCAGAGAGCAGACTAGACCTGGGGCCAACGTCCTGACTTTC.

The chain joins TRBV6-5 to TRBJ1-1, with a weak D call TRBD1 (6 bases). V was trimmed by 6 bases and J by 3 bases, leaving 14 bases between them. CDR3 length: 14 residues. Germline-derived CDR1 and CDR2 are MNHEY and SVGAGI. For the CDR3, the DNA is TGTGCCAGCAGGCCGGGGGGCCAGTACACTGAAGCTTTCTTT. It specifies CASRPGGQYTEAFF.

This chain connects TRBV6-2 or TRBV6-3 to TRBJ2-3, with 8 bases lining up with TRBD2. Trimming removed 0 bases from V and 0 bases from J; junction bases left unmatched: 2. The CDR3 loop spans 16 amino acids. Germline CDR1 reads MNHEY; CDR2 reads SVGEGT. CDR3: CASSYSAGGSTDTQYF. CDR3 nucleotide sequence: TGTGCCAGCAGTTACTCGGCGGGGGGAAGCACAGATACGCAGTATTTT.

This clonotype has just a few counts. The CDR3, as DNA: TGTGCCAGCAGTTACTCGCCATGGACGGGGAACACTGAAGCTTTCTTT. This sequence encodes CASSYSPWTGNTEAFF. This sequence joins TRBV6-6 and TRBJ1-1; D uncertain. The germline V and J ends were trimmed by 0 bases and 1 base, with 12 bases remaining between them. This CDR3 region has 16 residues. CDR1 and CDR2 from the germline V gene are MNHNY and SVGAGI (reference sequence).

This chain joins TRBV12-3 or TRBV12-4 and TRBJ2-5, with D perhaps matching TRBD1 (6 bases). The J call could be wrong; TRBJ2-7 is a better fit for the DNA end. This CDR3 spans 13 amino acids. The CDR3 is CASSFNTGNEQYF. The CDR3 nucleotides read TGTGCCAGCAGCTTCAATACAGGGAACGAGCAGTACTTC.

Notes on this clonotype: One junction end disagrees with the germline gene, perhaps due to a read error. The rearrangement joins TRBV29-1 to TRBJ2-1, with a tentative D call TRBD1 (5 bases). The CDR3 is 10 amino acids. Germline loops: CDR1 SQVTM, CDR2 ANQGSEA. The CDR3 loop is CSVEDRFRGF. The CDR3 DNA reads as TGCAGCGTTGAAGATCGCTTTAGGGGCTTC.

The J gene is TRBJ2-7, the V gene TRBV11-2; D remains ambiguous. The V end was cut by 6 bases, the J end by 6 bases, with 15 bases between. This CDR3 has 13 residues. Germline V gene lookup returns CDR1 SGHAT and CDR2 FQNNGV. The CDR3: CASRRLLGSEQYF. In DNA, the CDR3 is TGTGCCAGCAGAAGGCTACTCGGTTCCGAGCAGTACTTC.

This chain joins TRBV20-1 and TRBJ2-3, with TRBD2 as a possible D gene (7 bases). Trimming removed 6 bases at V and 3 bases at J, with 19 bases between. This CDR3 contains 15 residues. The germline gives CDR1 DFQATT, CDR2 SNEGSKA (reference sequence). CDR3 nucleotides: TGCAGTGCCCAGAGGGGGGGCAGGTCAACAGATACGCAGTATTTT. Amino acids: CSAQRGGRSTDTQYF.

V is TRBV7-2 and J is TRBJ2-3; D tentatively fits TRBD1 or TRBD2 (5 bases each). The germline V gene encodes CDR1 SGHTA and CDR2 FQGNSA. CDR3 length: 11 residues. V was clipped by 5 bases and J by 11 bases, with 11 bases between them. CDR3 nucleotide sequence: TGTGCCAGCAGCCCGCGAGGGGTGCAGTATTTT. This encodes CASSPRGVQYF.

Turning to this clonotype: A junction end diverges from the germline sequence, so it may reflect a read error. The CDR3 sequence is CVSSPRGSATNEKLFF. CDR3 nucleotides: TGTGTCAGCAGCCCTCGGGGGTCGGCAACTAATGAAAAACTGTTTTTT. The chain has TRBV12-3 or TRBV12-4 and TRBJ1-4; the D gene is possibly TRBD1 (5 bases). The length of the CDR3 is 16 residues.

This clonotype was detected only a few times. V gene TRBV7-9 combines with J gene TRBJ1-1; D is uncertain. The CDR3 sequence is 13 residues long. Germline assignment: CDR1 SEHNR and CDR2 FQNEAQ (reference sequence). V was pared by 6 bases and J by 5 bases, with 13 bases between. The CDR3, as DNA: TGTGCCAGCAGAGAACTAACTGGAACTGAAGCTTTCTTT. It is translated as CASRELTGTEAFF.

This chain joins TRBV10-3 and TRBJ1-1; D may be TRBD1 (5 bases). The CDR3 has 13 residues. Germline V gene data show CDR1 as ENHRY and CDR2 as SYGVKD. Trimming removed 6 bases at V and 3 bases at J, with 11 bases between. This chain's CDR3 is CAIRGQGDTEAFF. CDR3 bases: TGTGCCATCAGGGGGCAGGGAGACACTGAAGCTTTCTTT.

This rearrangement joins TRBV7-9 to TRBJ1-1; no firm D call. CDR3 size: 16 residues. The germline gives CDR1 SEHNR, CDR2 FQNEAQ (reference sequence). The V gene lost 1 base and the J gene lost 0 bases, with 12 bases spanning the gap. This CDR3 is CASSLGPIGLNTEAFF. The CDR3, as DNA: TGTGCCAGCAGCTTAGGGCCCATTGGCCTGAACACTGAAGCTTTCTTT.

This clonotype was seen a few times. This chain uses TRBV19 with TRBJ2-1; 7 positions match TRBD2. Germline V gives CDR1 LNHDA, CDR2 SQIVND (reference sequence). The CDR3 length is 15 residues. V trimming: 2 bases; J trimming: 3 bases; junction bases outside the gene matches: 4. The CDR3 is CASSISSGVYNEQFF. The CDR3 DNA sequence: TGTGCCAGTAGTATATCGAGCGGGGTCTACAATGAGCAGTTCTTC.

In its sample, this clonotype was seen many times. One end of the junction does not line up with germline, which may come from a read error. The V call is TRBV7-2, the J call TRBJ2-1; 12 bases agree with TRBD2. The CDR3 contains 13 residues. Germline V gives CDR1 SGHTA, CDR2 FQGNSA. As DNA, the CDR3 is TGTGCCAGCAGCCAAACGCCGGGACTAGCGGGCCCCTTC. This translates into CASSQTPGLAGPF. The full variable domain, its missing parts supplied by reference TRBV7-2 and TRBJ2-1, is GAGVSQSPSNKVTEKGKDVELRCDPISGHTALYWYRQSLGQGLEFLIYFQGNSAPDKSGLPSDRFSAERTGGSVSTLTIQRTQQEDSAVYLCASSQTPGLAGPFGPGTRLTVL.

This clonotype has only a few counts. The V gene is TRBV12-3 or TRBV12-4, the J gene TRBJ2-7; the match to TRBD2 covers 10 bases. The CDR3 totals 14 residues. The junction had 2 bases not matched to a gene; V was cut back by 5 bases and J by 1 base. CDR3 nucleotides: TGTGCCAGCAGTCGGACTAGCGGTTCCTACGAGCAGTACTTC. This encodes CASSRTSGSYEQYF.

This clonotype was recorded a few times. The chain has TRBV7-9 and TRBJ2-7; TRBD2 aligns across 11 bases. Germline V gene sequence: CDR1 SEHNR, CDR2 FQNEAQ (reference sequence). V lost 5 bases and J lost 2; bases outside the gene matches: 5. The CDR3 contains 15 residues. DNA for the CDR3: TGTGCCAGCAGCCCGGGGACTAGCGGAACCTACGAGCAGTACTTC. Its translation: CASSPGTSGTYEQYF.